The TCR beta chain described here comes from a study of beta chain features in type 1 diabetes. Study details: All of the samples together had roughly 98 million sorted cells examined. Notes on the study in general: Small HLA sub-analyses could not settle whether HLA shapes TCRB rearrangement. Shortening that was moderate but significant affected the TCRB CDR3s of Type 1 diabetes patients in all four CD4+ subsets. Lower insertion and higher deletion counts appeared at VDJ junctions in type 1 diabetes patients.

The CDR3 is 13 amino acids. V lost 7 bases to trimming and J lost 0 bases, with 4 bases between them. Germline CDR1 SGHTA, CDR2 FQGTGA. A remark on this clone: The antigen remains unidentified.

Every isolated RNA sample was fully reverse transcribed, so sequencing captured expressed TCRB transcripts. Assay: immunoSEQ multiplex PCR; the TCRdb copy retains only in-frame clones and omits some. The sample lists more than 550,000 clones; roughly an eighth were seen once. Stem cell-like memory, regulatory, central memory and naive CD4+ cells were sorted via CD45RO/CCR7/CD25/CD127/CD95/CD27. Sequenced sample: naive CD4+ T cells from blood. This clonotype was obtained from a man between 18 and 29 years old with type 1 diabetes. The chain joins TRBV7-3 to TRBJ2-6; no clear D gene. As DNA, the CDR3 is TGTGCCAGCAAGGGCTCTGGGGCCAACGTCCTGACTTTC. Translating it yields CASKGSGANVLTF.